This TCR beta chain was documented in a study of shared clonotypes between healthy human individuals. Cells designated naive CD8 were CD45RO-negative and were positively selected for CCR7, with terminally differentiated effector memory CD45RA+ cells excluded. Clones were sequenced by immunoSEQ multiplex PCR, and TCRdb holds only the in-frame ones, with some missing. This sample has hundreds of thousands of clones, with about 91% found just once. The clonotype was recovered from a man aged 30-40 years in good health. The sequenced sample consisted of naive CD8+ T cells sorted from blood.

The CDR3 DNA sequence: TGTGCCAGCAGCGTAGACGGTCTTAGCATCTACGAGCAGTACTTC. Translation: CASSVDGLSIYEQYF. The gene calls are TRBV9 and TRBJ2-7; no clear D gene. Germline CDR1 SGDLS, CDR2 YYNGEE. The CDR3 length is 15 residues. V lost 0 bases to trimming and J lost 3 bases, with 13 bases between them. Full variable domain (outside the CDR3, taken from reference TRBV9 and TRBJ2-7): DSGVTQTPKHLITATGQRVTLRCSPRSGDLSVYWYQQSLDQGLQFLIQYYNGEERAKGNILERFSAQQFPDLHSELNLSSLELGDSALYFCASSVDGLSIYEQYFGPGTRLTVT.